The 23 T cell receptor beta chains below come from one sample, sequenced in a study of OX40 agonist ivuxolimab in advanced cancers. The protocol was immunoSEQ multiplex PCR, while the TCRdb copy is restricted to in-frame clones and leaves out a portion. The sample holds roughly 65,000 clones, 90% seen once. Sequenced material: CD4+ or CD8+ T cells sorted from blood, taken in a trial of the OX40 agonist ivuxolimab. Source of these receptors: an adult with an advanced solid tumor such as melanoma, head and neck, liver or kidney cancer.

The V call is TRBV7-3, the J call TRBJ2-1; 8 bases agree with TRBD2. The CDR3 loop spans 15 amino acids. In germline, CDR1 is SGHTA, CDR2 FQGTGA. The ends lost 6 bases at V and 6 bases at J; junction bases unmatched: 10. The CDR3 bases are TGTGCCAGCAGTCACAGCGGGAGATGGTCCAATGAGCAGTTCTTC. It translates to CASSHSGRWSNEQFF. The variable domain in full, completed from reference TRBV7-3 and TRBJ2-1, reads GAGVSQTPSNKVTEKGKYVELRCDPISGHTALYWYRQSLGQGPEFLIYFQGTGAADDSGLPNDRFFAVRPEGSVSTLKIQRTERGDSAVYLCASSHSGRWSNEQFFGPGTRLTVL.

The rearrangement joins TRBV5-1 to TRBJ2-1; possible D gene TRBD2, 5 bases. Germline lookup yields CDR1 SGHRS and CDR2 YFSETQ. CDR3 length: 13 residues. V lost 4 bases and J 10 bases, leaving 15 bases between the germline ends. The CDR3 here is CASSREDWTEQFF. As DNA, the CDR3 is TGCGCCAGCAGCCGGGAAGACTGGACCGAGCAGTTCTTC.

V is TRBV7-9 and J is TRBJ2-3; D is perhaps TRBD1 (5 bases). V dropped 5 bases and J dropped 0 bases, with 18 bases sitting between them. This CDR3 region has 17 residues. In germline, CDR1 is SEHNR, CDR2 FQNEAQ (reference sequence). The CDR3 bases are TGTGCCAGCAGCCTATGGGAAACAGGTCCTAGCACAGATACGCAGTATTTT. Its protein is CASSLWETGPSTDTQYF.

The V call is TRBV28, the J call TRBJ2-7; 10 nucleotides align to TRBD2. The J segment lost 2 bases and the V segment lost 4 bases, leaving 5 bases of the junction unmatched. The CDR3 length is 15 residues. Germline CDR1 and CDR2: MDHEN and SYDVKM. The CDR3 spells CASSWASGGTYEQYF. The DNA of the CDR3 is TGTGCCAGCAGTTGGGCTAGCGGGGGCACCTACGAGCAGTACTTC.

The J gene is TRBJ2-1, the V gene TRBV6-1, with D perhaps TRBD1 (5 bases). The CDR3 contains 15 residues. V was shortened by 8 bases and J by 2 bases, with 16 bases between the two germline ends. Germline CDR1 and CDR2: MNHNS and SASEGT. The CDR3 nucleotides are TGTGCCAGCGACCCTACAGGTGCGGCCTACAATGAGCAGTTCTTC. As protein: CASDPTGAAYNEQFF.

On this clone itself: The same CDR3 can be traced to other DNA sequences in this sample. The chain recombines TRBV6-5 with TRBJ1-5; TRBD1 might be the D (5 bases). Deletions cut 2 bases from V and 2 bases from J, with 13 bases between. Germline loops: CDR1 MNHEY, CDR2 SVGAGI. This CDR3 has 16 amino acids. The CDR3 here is CASSYRGRGGNQPQHF. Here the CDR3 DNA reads TGTGCCAGCAGTTACAGGGGCCGGGGGGGCAATCAGCCCCAGCATTTT.

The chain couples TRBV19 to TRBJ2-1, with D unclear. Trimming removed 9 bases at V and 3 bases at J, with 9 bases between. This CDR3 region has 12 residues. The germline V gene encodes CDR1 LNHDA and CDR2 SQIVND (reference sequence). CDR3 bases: TGTGCCAGCTCCTTCCTCTACAATGAGCAGTTCTTC. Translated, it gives CASSFLYNEQFF.

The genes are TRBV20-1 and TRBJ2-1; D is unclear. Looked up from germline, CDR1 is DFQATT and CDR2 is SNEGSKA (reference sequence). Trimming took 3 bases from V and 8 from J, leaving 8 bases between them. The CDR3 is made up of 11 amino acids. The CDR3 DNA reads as TGCAGTGCTAGGAACTTCGATGAGCAGTTCTTC. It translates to CSARNFDEQFF.

The CDR3: CATGTGTYNEKLFF. The CDR3 bases are TGTGCCACCGGGACCGGGACTTATAATGAAAAACTGTTTTTT. The chain links TRBV10-3 to TRBJ1-4, with a weak D call TRBD1 (5 bases). V was cut by 10 bases and J by 4 bases, with 16 bases left in between. CDR1 and CDR2 (germline): ENHRY, SYGVKD. This CDR3 comprises 14 residues.

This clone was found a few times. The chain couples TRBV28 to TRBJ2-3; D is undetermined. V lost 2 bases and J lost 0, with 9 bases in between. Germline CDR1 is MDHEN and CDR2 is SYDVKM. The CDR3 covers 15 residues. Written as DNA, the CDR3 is TGTGCCAGCAGTTTAAGTTTTACAAGCACAGATACGCAGTATTTT. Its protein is CASSLSFTSTDTQYF.

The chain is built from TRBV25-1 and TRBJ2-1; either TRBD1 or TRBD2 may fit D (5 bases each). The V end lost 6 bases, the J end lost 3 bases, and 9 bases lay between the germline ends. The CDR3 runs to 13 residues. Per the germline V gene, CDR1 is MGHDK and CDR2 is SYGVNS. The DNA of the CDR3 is TGTGCCAGCAGGGGACCCAACTACAATGAGCAGTTCTTC. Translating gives CASRGPNYNEQFF.

The DNA for the CDR3 is TGTGCCAGCAGCTTGGGACAGGGTAGCCCCTACAATGAGCAGTTCTTC. Protein product: CASSLGQGSPYNEQFF. The chain links TRBV7-9 to TRBJ2-1; 9 nucleotides align to TRBD1. The V segment lost 3 bases and the J segment 2 bases; nucleotides outside the gene matches: 5. This CDR3 has 16 amino acids. Germline V CDR1 and CDR2: SEHNR, FQNEAQ (reference sequence).

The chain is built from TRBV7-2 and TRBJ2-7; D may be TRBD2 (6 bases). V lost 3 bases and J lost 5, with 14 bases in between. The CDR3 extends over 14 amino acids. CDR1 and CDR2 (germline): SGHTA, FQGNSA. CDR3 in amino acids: CASSFRRALDEQYF. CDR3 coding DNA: TGTGCCAGCAGCTTTAGGAGGGCCCTCGACGAGCAGTACTTC.

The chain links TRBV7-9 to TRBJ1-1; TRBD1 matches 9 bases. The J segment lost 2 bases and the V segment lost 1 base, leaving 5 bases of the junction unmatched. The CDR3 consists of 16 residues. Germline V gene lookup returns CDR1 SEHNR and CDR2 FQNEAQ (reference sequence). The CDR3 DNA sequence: TGTGCCAGCAGCTTAGGACAGGGGGTTATCAACACTGAAGCTTTCTTT. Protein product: CASSLGQGVINTEAFF.

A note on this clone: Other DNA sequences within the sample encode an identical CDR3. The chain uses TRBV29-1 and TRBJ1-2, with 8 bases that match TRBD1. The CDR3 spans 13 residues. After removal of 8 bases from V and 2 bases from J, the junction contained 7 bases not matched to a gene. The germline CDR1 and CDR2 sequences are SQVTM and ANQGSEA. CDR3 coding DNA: TGCAGCTCTTGGACAGGGAGGAACTATGGCTACACCTTC. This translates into CSSWTGRNYGYTF.

The CDR3 nucleotides are TGCGCCAGCAGCTTGGCCCCAGGGGCAAACATTCAGTACTTC. Its protein is CASSLAPGANIQYF. V gene TRBV5-1 combines with J gene TRBJ2-4; weak D call: TRBD1 (6 bases). This CDR3 comprises 14 residues. Germline V lookup: CDR1 SGHRS, CDR2 YFSETQ. V was clipped by 0 bases and J by 6 bases, with 10 bases between them. The whole variable domain, remainder taken from reference TRBV5-1 and TRBJ2-4, is KAGVTQTPRYLIKTRGQQVTLSCSPISGHRSVSWYQQTPGQGLQFLFEYFSETQRNKGNFPGRFSGRQFSNSRSEMNVSTLELGDSALYLCASSLAPGANIQYFGAGTRLSVL.

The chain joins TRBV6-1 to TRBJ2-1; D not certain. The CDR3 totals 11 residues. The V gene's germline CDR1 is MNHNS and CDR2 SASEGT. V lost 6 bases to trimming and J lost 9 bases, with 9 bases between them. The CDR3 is CASSQETEQFF. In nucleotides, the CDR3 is TGTGCCAGCAGCCAAGAGACTGAGCAGTTCTTC.

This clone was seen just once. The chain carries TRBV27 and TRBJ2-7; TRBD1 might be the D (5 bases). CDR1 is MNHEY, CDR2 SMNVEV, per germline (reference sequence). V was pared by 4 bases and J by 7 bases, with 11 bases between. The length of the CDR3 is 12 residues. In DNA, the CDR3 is TGTGCCAGCAGTTCCTTCCCAGGGGAGCAGTACTTC. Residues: CASSSFPGEQYF.

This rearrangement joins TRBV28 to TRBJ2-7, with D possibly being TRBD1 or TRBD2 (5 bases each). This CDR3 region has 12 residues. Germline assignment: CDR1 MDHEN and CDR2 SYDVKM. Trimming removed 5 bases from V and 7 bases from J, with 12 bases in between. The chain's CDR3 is CASSRDRQEQYF. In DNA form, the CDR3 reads TGTGCCAGCAGTCGGGACCGCCAAGAGCAGTACTTC.

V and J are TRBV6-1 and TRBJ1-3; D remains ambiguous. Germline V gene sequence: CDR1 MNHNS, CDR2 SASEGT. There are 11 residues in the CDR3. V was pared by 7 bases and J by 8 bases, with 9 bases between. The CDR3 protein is CASTPGDTIYF. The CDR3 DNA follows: TGTGCCAGCACCCCGGGAGACACCATATATTTT.

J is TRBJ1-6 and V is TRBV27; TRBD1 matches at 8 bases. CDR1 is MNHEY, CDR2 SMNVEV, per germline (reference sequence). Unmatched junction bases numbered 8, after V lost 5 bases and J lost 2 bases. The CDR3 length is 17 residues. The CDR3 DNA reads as TGTGCCAGCAGTCTAGGACAGGGTGGGACCTATAATTCACCCCTCCACTTT. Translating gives CASSLGQGGTYNSPLHF.

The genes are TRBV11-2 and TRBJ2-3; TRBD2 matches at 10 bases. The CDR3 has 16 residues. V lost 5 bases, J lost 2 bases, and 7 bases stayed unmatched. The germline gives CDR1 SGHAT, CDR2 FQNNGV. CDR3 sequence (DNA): TGTGCCAGCAGCCAAGGGACTAGCGTAACCACAGATACGCAGTATTTT. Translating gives CASSQGTSVTTDTQYF.

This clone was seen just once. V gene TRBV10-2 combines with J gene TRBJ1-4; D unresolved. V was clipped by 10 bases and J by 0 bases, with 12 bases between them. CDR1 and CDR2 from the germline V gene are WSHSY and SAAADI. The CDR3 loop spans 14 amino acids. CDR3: CATTQASTNEKLFF. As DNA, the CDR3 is TGCGCCACCACCCAAGCCTCAACTAATGAAAAACTGTTTTTT.